The clone carrying this T cell receptor beta chain was seen a few times. The antigen is unknown. For TCRbeta, the library was prepared with unique molecular identifiers. Each CDR3 protein gets one entry after TCRdb re-called the PCR reads with MiXCR. The data show 700,000 to 950,000 distinct CDR3 sequences, 15% to 20% seen once. The data derive from a study of T-cell reconstitution after alpha-beta-depleted transplantation in children. Study conclusions and caveats: Reportedly, roughly two months post-transplant, alpha-beta T cells arose from several hundred expanded graft clones. Surviving recipient cells, namely T cells and thymic progenitors, were the source of high day-60 TCRbeta diversity in some patients. Newly produced T cells mostly provided counts and TCRbeta diversity after one year, as hyperexpanded clones declined.

This CDR3 is built from 13 residues. V was cut by 7 bases and J by 5 bases, with 14 bases left in between. Germline lookup yields CDR1 KGHSH and CDR2 LQKENI. The sample in question was PBMCs, mostly from graft donor cells, obtained 360 days after TCRalphabeta/CD19-depleted stem cell transplant. The receptor comes from a male patient aged 10 to 17 who had a stem cell transplant for acute lymphoblastic leukemia, so the T cells may come from the graft donor. The chain combines TRBV18 with TRBJ2-5; the D is unclear. CDR3 amino acids: CASWRASRETQYF. The CDR3 DNA follows: TGTGCCAGCTGGCGAGCGAGTCGGGAGACCCAGTACTTC.